The next 27 T cell receptor beta chains were all read from a single sample in a study of T cells in Graves' hyperthyroidism and ophthalmopathy. TCR beta CDR3 regions were amplified from RNA transcripts. A first-round RT-PCR of the TCR CDR3 used the HTBI primer set. In TCRdb, the multiplex PCR reads were re-called with MiXCR into one record per CDR3 protein. The sample shows around 600,000 distinct CDR3 sequences, about 15% of them seen only once. Specimen: blood. Receptor source: a woman aged 30 to 39 with Graves' hyperthyroidism.

This clonotype was observed at least ten times. The chain couples TRBV19 to TRBJ1-1; no firm D call. The germline CDR1 and CDR2 sequences are LNHDA and SQIVND (reference sequence). Trimming removed 3 bases at V and 5 bases at J, with 10 bases between. The CDR3 runs to 13 residues. CDR3 amino acids: CASSIIAFTEAFF. For the CDR3, the DNA is TGTGCCAGTAGTATCATCGCCTTTACTGAAGCTTTCTTT.

This clonotype appeared a few times. This chain joins TRBV13 and TRBJ1-4; D perhaps matches TRBD1 (5 bases). Per germline, CDR1 PRHDT and CDR2 FYEKMQ (reference sequence). The CDR3 spans 14 residues. The germline V and J ends were trimmed by 6 bases and 8 bases, with 16 bases remaining between them. The CDR3 nucleotides read TGTGCCAGCAGTTTGGGGGGTGACGGGGAAAAACTGTTTTTT. This gives the protein CASSLGGDGEKLFF.

The table lists this clonotype with a few counts. One base away lies a much larger clone, so this may be a sequencing read error. The J gene is TRBJ2-3, the V gene TRBV11-2; 8 bases fit TRBD1. Germline CDR1 and CDR2: SGHAT and FQNNGV. The V segment lost 11 bases and the J segment 0 bases; nucleotides outside the gene matches: 7. This CDR3 has 14 residues. The chain's CDR3 is CAGTDRGSTDTQYF. CDR3 nucleotides: TGTGCCGGCACAGACAGGGGTAGCACAGATACGCAGTATTTT. The full variable domain, rest sourced from reference TRBV11-2 and TRBJ2-3, is EAGVAQSPRYKIIEKRQSVAFWCNPISGHATLYWYQQILGQGPKLLIQFQNNGVVDDSQLPKDRFSAERLKGVDSTLKIQPAKLEDSAVYLCAGTDRGSTDTQYFGPGTRLTVL.

Only a few counts were recorded for this clonotype. The J gene is TRBJ2-6, the V gene TRBV27; possible D gene TRBD2, 5 bases. Per germline, CDR1 MNHEY and CDR2 SMNVEV (reference sequence). V was trimmed by 8 bases and J by 0 bases, leaving 14 bases between them. The CDR3 extends over 16 amino acids. In DNA form, the CDR3 reads TGTGCCAGCCGAGGACTGCCGCACTCTGGGGCCAACGTCCTGACTTTC. It translates to CASRGLPHSGANVLTF.

Comments on this clonotype: This clone may be a read error of a much larger clone one base away. The chain carries TRBV20-1 and TRBJ2-2, with 7 bases fitting TRBD2. The germline V gene encodes CDR1 DFQATT and CDR2 SNEGSKA (reference sequence). The CDR3 extends over 15 amino acids. The CDR3 DNA sequence: TGCAGTGCTAGGCGGTCTTACGCGGGAGCCGGGAAGCTGTTTTTT. Translating gives CSARRSYAGAGKLFF.

The chain carries TRBV7-9 and TRBJ2-3; D possibly corresponds to TRBD2 (5 bases). The CDR3 sequence is 14 residues long. Germline V gene sequence: CDR1 SEHNR, CDR2 FQNEAQ (reference sequence). With 5 bases removed from V and 4 bases from J, the gap between germline ends came to 13 bases. The CDR3 loop reads CASSVEGFADTQYF. The DNA for the CDR3 is TGTGCCAGCAGCGTTGAGGGTTTCGCAGATACGCAGTATTTT.

This clonotype was detected ten times or more. The chain uses TRBV5-1 and TRBJ2-3, with 8 bases identical to TRBD2. CDR1 is SGHRS, CDR2 YFSETQ, per germline. The CDR3 is made up of 15 amino acids. Trimming cost V 3 bases and J 8 bases; bases outside gene matches: 11. The DNA for the CDR3 is TGCGCCAGCAGCTGGTCCGAGCGGGAGTTCGGTACGCAGTATTTT. Amino acids: CASSWSEREFGTQYF.

This clonotype appeared many times. V is TRBV6-1 and J is TRBJ2-7, with D possibly being TRBD1 (6 bases). Trimming shortened V by 6 bases and J by 0 bases, and 18 bases separated the two germline ends. CDR3 size: 16 residues. The germline CDR1 and CDR2 sequences are MNHNS and SASEGT. In DNA, the CDR3 is TGTGCCAGCAGACAGCGACAGGCCCCCAGCTCCTACGAGCAGTACTTC. Residues: CASRQRQAPSSYEQYF.

This clonotype appeared many times. The CDR3 region has the DNA TGTGCCAGCAGTTTATCGCCCAGGGGGCGCGGCTACACCTTC. This translates into CASSLSPRGRGYTF. This chain uses TRBV27 with TRBJ1-2, with 8 bases identical to TRBD1. The germline CDR1 and CDR2 sequences are MNHEY and SMNVEV (reference sequence). V lost 0 bases and J lost 8; bases outside the gene matches: 5. CDR3 length: 14 amino acids.

Turning to this clonotype: A much bigger clone sits one base away, suggesting this may be a read error. The chain employs TRBV3-1 and TRBJ2-7; possibly TRBD1 for D (6 bases). The CDR3 has 14 amino acids. Germline V lookup: CDR1 LGHDT, CDR2 YNNKEL (reference sequence). In nucleotides, the CDR3 is TGTGCCGGCAGTTCCGGGACACTCTTCTACGAGCAGTACTTC. Its protein product is CAGSSGTLFYEQYF.

There are a few counts of this clonotype. The rearrangement links TRBV12-3 or TRBV12-4 to TRBJ1-2; 9 positions match TRBD1. V trimming: 5 bases; J trimming: 4 bases; junction bases outside the gene matches: 8. The CDR3 is made up of 15 amino acids. The CDR3: CASSITGTGTYGYTF. As DNA, the CDR3 is TGTGCCAGCAGTATAACCGGGACAGGGACCTATGGCTACACCTTC.

Note on this clonotype: A clone one base away is much larger, so this may be a read error. The chain combines TRBV20-1 with TRBJ1-1; 7 bases match TRBD1. With 4 bases clipped from V and 10 bases from J, the junction kept 18 bases outside the gene matches. Germline values: CDR1 DFQATT, CDR2 SNEGSKA (reference sequence). The CDR3 is 15 residues long. The CDR3 DNA sequence: TGCAGTGCTAACCCCCTGTTGGAGGGGGCGTCTGGAGCTTTCTTT. It codes for CSANPLLEGASGAFF.

The table lists this clonotype with a few counts. This chain connects TRBV28 to TRBJ2-5; tentatively, D is TRBD1 (6 bases). Germline values: CDR1 MDHEN, CDR2 SYDVKM. V lost 6 bases, J lost 3 bases, and 17 bases lay in between. This CDR3 contains 15 residues. The CDR3 nucleotides read TGTGCCAGCAGGCCCACGATTTCAGGGGAAGAGACCCAGTACTTC. It yields the protein CASRPTISGEETQYF. Full variable domain (remainder filled in from reference TRBV28 and TRBJ2-5): DVKVTQSSRYLVKRTGEKVFLECVQDMDHENMFWYRQDPGLGLRLIYFSYDVKMKEKGDIPEGYSVSREKKERFSLILESASTNQTSMYLCASRPTISGEETQYFGPGTRLLVL.

The chain links TRBV9 to TRBJ2-2; D is undetermined. V was pared by 7 bases and J by 5 bases, with 9 bases between. Germline CDR1 SGDLS, CDR2 YYNGEE. This CDR3 has 12 residues. The CDR3: CASSTITGELFF. The CDR3 DNA reads as TGTGCCAGCTCAACAATAACCGGGGAGCTGTTTTTT. Looking up the rest from reference TRBV9 and TRBJ2-2 gives the full variable domain: DSGVTQTPKHLITATGQRVTLRCSPRSGDLSVYWYQQSLDQGLQFLIQYYNGEERAKGNILERFSAQQFPDLHSELNLSSLELGDSALYFCASSTITGELFFGEGSRLTVL.

Here the CDR3 reads CASRPGTGLAGDYYEQYF. CDR3 sequence (DNA): TGTGCCAGCAGGCCCGGGACAGGACTAGCGGGAGACTACTACGAGCAGTACTTC. The chain uses TRBV6-1 and TRBJ2-7; TRBD2 agrees at 13 bases. Germline lookup yields CDR1 MNHNS and CDR2 SASEGT. J gave up 3 bases and V 6 bases, and 14 bases lay outside the gene matches. CDR3 length equals 18 residues.

In regard to this clonotype: A read error may account for a junction end that differs from germline. This chain connects TRBV20-1 to TRBJ1-3; D uncertain. CDR3 length: 13 residues. Germline assignment: CDR1 DFQATT and CDR2 SNEGSKA (reference sequence). This CDR3 reads CSARPGFGSTIYF. The CDR3, as DNA: TGCAGTGCTAGGCCCGGTTTCGGAAGCACCATATATTTT.

With respect to this clonotype: A much larger clone sits a single nucleotide away, making a read error possible. The V call is TRBV5-1, the J call TRBJ2-1; 7 positions match TRBD1. Germline loops: CDR1 SGHRS, CDR2 YFSETQ. The CDR3 loop spans 15 amino acids. Trimming cost V 1 base and J 10 bases; bases outside gene matches: 11. In DNA form, the CDR3 reads TGCGCCAGCAGCTTGTCAAAACAGGGGACAGAGGAGCAGTTCTTC. Protein: CASSLSKQGTEEQFF.

This chain connects TRBV4-2 to TRBJ2-3; 8 nucleotides line up with TRBD2. The J segment lost 7 bases and the V segment lost 1 base, leaving 16 bases of the junction unmatched. This CDR3 comprises 18 residues. The germline V gene has CDR1 LGHNA and CDR2 YNFKEQ. CDR3 sequence reads: CASSQVGGDSGELNTQYF. Written as DNA, the CDR3 is TGTGCCAGCAGCCAAGTCGGAGGGGATAGCGGGGAGTTGAATACGCAGTATTTT.

The V and J genes are TRBV4-1 and TRBJ2-7; 9 nucleotides agree with TRBD2. The germline V gene has CDR1 MGHRA and CDR2 YSYEKL. Losses at the gene ends were 0 bases for V and 5 bases for J; bases not matched to a gene: 5. This CDR3 has 15 residues. The CDR3 coding sequence is TGCGCCAGCAGCCAAGACCATGGACTAGCGAACGAGCAGTACTTC. This gives the protein CASSQDHGLANEQYF.

Ten or more counts support this clonotype. In nucleotides, the CDR3 is TGTGCCAGCAGCCAAGAGGAGAGGGTCTACGAGCAGTACTTC. Its translation is CASSQEERVYEQYF. This chain uses TRBV7-9 with TRBJ2-7, with a possible D match to TRBD2 (5 bases). The CDR3 is made up of 14 amino acids. V lost 5 bases and J 3 bases, leaving 14 bases between the germline ends. CDR1 and CDR2 from the germline V gene are SEHNR and FQNEAQ (reference sequence).

The chain links TRBV6-2 or TRBV6-3 to TRBJ2-2; maybe TRBD2 (7 bases). V gave up 0 bases and J gave up 8 bases, with 10 bases separating them. This CDR3 is 14 amino acids long. Germline V gives CDR1 MNHEY, CDR2 SVGEGT. This CDR3 reads CASSYSGGVGELFF. The CDR3 nucleotides are TGTGCCAGCAGTTACTCAGGGGGGGTTGGGGAGCTGTTTTTT.

This chain uses TRBV18 with TRBJ1-1; 7 bases align to TRBD1. V shed 3 bases, J shed 1 base, and the junction held 11 bases outside the gene matches. CDR1 is KGHSH, CDR2 LQKENI, per germline. CDR3 length: 17 amino acids. The chain's CDR3 is CASSPTLQGIWNTEAFF. CDR3 nucleotides: TGTGCCAGCTCACCTACTTTACAGGGGATTTGGAACACTGAAGCTTTCTTT.

This clonotype showed up many times. V is TRBV2 and J is TRBJ2-1; D is uncertain. The V gene lost 2 bases and the J gene lost 5 bases, with 4 bases spanning the gap. Germline V lookup: CDR1 SNHLY, CDR2 FYNNEI. This CDR3 contains 12 residues. CDR3 amino acids: CASSETDNEQFF. CDR3 DNA: TGTGCCAGCAGTGAAACCGACAATGAGCAGTTCTTC.

The CDR3 here is CASTYLESPSTDTQYF. CDR3 bases: TGCGCCAGCACCTATCTGGAGTCGCCTAGCACAGATACGCAGTATTTT. The chain uses TRBV5-1 and TRBJ2-3; no definite D call. V was trimmed by 6 bases and J by 0 bases, leaving 17 bases between them. This CDR3 has 16 residues. Per the germline V gene, CDR1 is SGHRS and CDR2 is YFSETQ.

The rearrangement uses TRBV6-2 or TRBV6-3 and TRBJ2-1, with 10 bases aligning to TRBD1. V was pared by 6 bases and J by 7 bases, with 9 bases of the junction left unmatched. In germline, CDR1 is MNHEY, CDR2 SVGEGT. The CDR3 is made up of 15 amino acids. CDR3 protein: CASRPRTGGINEQFF. The CDR3 DNA reads as TGTGCCAGCAGACCCAGGACAGGGGGGATTAATGAGCAGTTCTTC.

There are many counts of this clonotype. This chain joins TRBV28 and TRBJ1-5; TRBD1 is a possible D gene (5 bases). V was trimmed by 3 bases and J by 7 bases, leaving 10 bases between them. In germline, CDR1 is MDHEN, CDR2 SYDVKM. The CDR3 is 13 residues long. CDR3 sequence (DNA): TGTGCCAGCAGTTTCTTCGGGGCCCAGCCCCAGCATTTT. It translates to CASSFFGAQPQHF.

Ten or more counts support this clonotype. The chain joins TRBV28 to TRBJ1-5; D is possibly TRBD1 (5 bases). V dropped 3 bases and J dropped 3 bases, with 6 bases sitting between them. Per germline, CDR1 MDHEN and CDR2 SYDVKM. This CDR3 is built from 13 residues. The DNA of the CDR3 is TGTGCCAGCAGTTTTGGGACCAATCAGCCCCAGCATTTT. It translates to CASSFGTNQPQHF.